The clone carrying this TCR beta chain occurred many times. This specimen belongs to a study of Graves' ophthalmopathy and Graves' hyperthyroidism. Moderate-to-severe activity, CAS at least 3, NOSPECS at least 4 and duration under 3 months characterized donors with ophthalmopathy. Beta-chain TCR CDR3 regions were amplified from RNA transcripts. First-round RT-PCR used HTBI primers; second-round multiplex PCR followed. TCRdb re-called the multiplex PCR reads with MiXCR, one entry per CDR3 protein. Of about 220,000 distinct CDR3 sequences listed, 20% to 25% are singletons. J gave up 3 bases and V 6 bases, and 4 bases lay outside the gene matches. The V gene's germline CDR1 is MDHEN and CDR2 SYDVKM. This CDR3 is built from 15 residues.

The clonotype comes from a woman in her forties or fifties with Graves' ophthalmopathy. Sequencing was done on a sample of peripheral blood. The chain combines TRBV28 with TRBJ2-7, with TRBD2 matching 14 bases. This CDR3 is CASRQGTSGGYEQYF. CDR3 nucleotide sequence: TGTGCCAGCAGACAAGGGACTAGCGGGGGCTACGAGCAGTACTTC. Using reference TRBV28 and TRBJ2-7 for the parts outside the CDR3, the full variable domain is DVKVTQSSRYLVKRTGEKVFLECVQDMDHENMFWYRQDPGLGLRLIYFSYDVKMKEKGDIPEGYSVSREKKERFSLILESASTNQTSMYLCASRQGTSGGYEQYFGPGTRLTVT.